This T cell receptor (beta chain) came from a study of blood T cell repertoires in COVID-19. As for the study in general: T cells, B-cell-depleted T cells, or PBMCs supplied cDNA or gDNA.

Methods used by the authors: Quantification of nucleated cells was approximated via reference gene primer amplification. The data were produced by immunoSEQ multiplex PCR, yet TCRdb's version contains in-frame clones alone and is incomplete. D and trimming come from the DNA, and the V and J calls and clone size come from that table. The table has about 140,000 clones, 65% to 90% seen once. With V trimmed by 9 bases and J by 0 bases, 2 bases remained unmatched. The CDR3 sequence is 13 residues long. In germline, CDR1 is SGHDN, CDR2 FVKESK. The J gene is TRBJ2-3, the V gene TRBV14, with 8 positions matching TRBD1. This receptor was obtained from a man in his sixties with active or convalescent COVID-19. The sample taken for sequencing was peripheral blood. CDR3 nucleotide sequence: TGTGCCAGTCGACAGGGGAGCACAGATACGCAGTATTTT. It codes for CASRQGSTDTQYF.